This T cell receptor (beta chain) stems from a study of blood T cell repertoires in COVID-19. Study at large: T cells, B-cell-depleted T cells, or PBMCs supplied cDNA or gDNA.

In the original analysis: Reference gene primer amplification yielded estimated nucleated cell counts. TCRdb's table, derived via immunoSEQ multiplex PCR, lists solely in-frame clones and lacks some. That table gives V, J and clone size, and the DNA gave D and trimming. Found here are approximately 68,000 clones, around nine tenths of them singletons; the top ten hold around 2.8%. The germline V gene encodes CDR1 SGHVS and CDR2 FNYEAQ. The CDR3 is 15 amino acids. With 0 bases clipped from V and 4 bases from J, the junction kept 4 bases outside the gene matches. This rearrangement joins TRBV7-6 to TRBJ2-3, with 7 bases fitting TRBD2. The sequence was collected from a man between 65 and 79 years old with active or convalescent COVID-19. Sequences were obtained from peripheral blood. For the CDR3, the DNA is TGTGCCAGCAGCTTAGCGACGGGGGGTGCAGATACGCAGTATTTT. Translating gives CASSLATGGADTQYF.